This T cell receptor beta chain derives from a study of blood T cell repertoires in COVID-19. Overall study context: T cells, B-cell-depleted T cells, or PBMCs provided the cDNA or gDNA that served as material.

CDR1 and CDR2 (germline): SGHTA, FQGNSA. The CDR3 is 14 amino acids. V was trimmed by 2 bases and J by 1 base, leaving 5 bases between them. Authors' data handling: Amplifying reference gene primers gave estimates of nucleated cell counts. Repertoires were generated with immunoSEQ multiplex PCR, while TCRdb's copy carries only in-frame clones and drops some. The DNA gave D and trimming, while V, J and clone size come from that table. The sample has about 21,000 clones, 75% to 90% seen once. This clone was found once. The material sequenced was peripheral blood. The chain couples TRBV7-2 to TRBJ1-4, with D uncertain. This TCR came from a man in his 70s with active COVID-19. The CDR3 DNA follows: TGTGCCAGCAGCTTACTTAGAACTAATGAAAAACTGTTTTTT. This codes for CASSLLRTNEKLFF.